The 24 T cell receptor beta chains below were found in one sample sequenced in a study of cytomegalovirus exposure and HLA in healthy donors. A multiplex PCR was run with 60 Vbeta primers and 13 Jbeta primers. Repertoires were generated with immunoSEQ multiplex PCR, while TCRdb's copy carries only in-frame clones and drops some. Seen here are more than 95,000 clones, roughly 74% observed once, and the top ten hold more than 2.5%. What was sequenced was PBMCs. The receptors were sampled from a female donor in good health and CMV-seropositive.

The chain joins TRBV15 to TRBJ1-5; 7 bases fit TRBD1. Per the germline V gene, CDR1 is LNHNV and CDR2 is YYDKDF (reference sequence). This CDR3 contains 14 residues. The V and J ends lost 8 bases and 4 bases, in that order; junction bases with no gene match: 8. This CDR3 reads CATSQDRWNQPQHF. Written as DNA, the CDR3 is TGTGCCACCTCTCAGGACAGGTGGAATCAGCCCCAGCATTTT.

The chain is built from TRBV6-5 and TRBJ1-5, with 7 positions matching TRBD1. The CDR3 extends over 16 amino acids. V was pared by 0 bases and J by 5 bases, with 7 bases of the junction left unmatched. The germline V gene encodes CDR1 MNHEY and CDR2 SVGAGI. The CDR3 spells CASSYSGSTGDQPQHF. In DNA form, the CDR3 reads TGTGCCAGCAGTTACTCGGGATCAACAGGGGATCAGCCCCAGCATTTT.

J is TRBJ1-6 and V is TRBV4-1; no clear D. The length of the CDR3 is 15 residues. V was clipped by 1 base and J by 6 bases, with 10 bases between them. Per germline, CDR1 MGHRA and CDR2 YSYEKL. CDR3 in amino acids: CASSQGDASNSPLHF. CDR3 coding DNA: TGCGCCAGCAGCCAAGGAGATGCTTCTAATTCACCCCTCCACTTT.

The chain is built from TRBV6-5 and TRBJ1-1, with TRBD1 identical over 8 bases. Germline assignment: CDR1 MNHEY and CDR2 SVGAGI. This CDR3 is 15 amino acids long. J was trimmed by 1 base and V by 6 bases; bases with no gene match: 7. CDR3 loop: CASSRGTGQNTEAFF. CDR3 DNA sequence: TGTGCCAGCAGCCGCGGGACAGGACAGAACACTGAAGCTTTCTTT.

This chain links TRBV12-5 with TRBJ2-5, with 9 nucleotides matching TRBD1. The CDR3 runs 15 residues. Looked up from germline, CDR1 is LGHNT and CDR2 is FRNRAP. With 7 bases clipped from V and 6 bases from J, the junction kept 12 bases outside the gene matches. The CDR3 sequence is CASAEPGTGIQTQYF. CDR3 DNA sequence: TGTGCTAGTGCCGAACCCGGGACAGGGATACAGACCCAGTACTTC. Full variable domain (rest looked up from reference TRBV12-5 and TRBJ2-5): DARVTQTPRHKVTEMGQEVTMRCQPILGHNTVFWYRQTMMQGLELLAYFRNRAPLDDSGMPKDRFSAEMPDATLATLKIQPSEPRDSAVYFCASAEPGTGIQTQYFGPGTRLLVL.

The rearrangement joins TRBV27 to TRBJ2-7; 7 bases are a match to TRBD2. Per the germline V gene, CDR1 is MNHEY and CDR2 is SMNVEV (reference sequence). Losses at the gene ends were 5 bases for V and 3 bases for J; bases not matched to a gene: 4. The CDR3 has 13 amino acids. The CDR3 reads CASSPSGGYEQYF. CDR3 nucleotide sequence: TGTGCCAGCAGTCCCTCGGGAGGCTACGAGCAGTACTTC.

The V and J genes are TRBV19 and TRBJ1-1, with 8 bases aligning to TRBD1. The J segment lost 1 base and the V segment lost 5 bases, leaving 9 bases of the junction unmatched. This CDR3 has 16 residues. CDR1 and CDR2 (germline): LNHDA, SQIVND (reference sequence). In nucleotides, the CDR3 is TGTGCCAGTAGTCCTTTGACAGGGGCAAGGAACACTGAAGCTTTCTTT. Its translation is CASSPLTGARNTEAFF.

This chain links TRBV5-5 with TRBJ1-1; 11 bases fit TRBD1. After removal of 4 bases from V and 1 base from J, the junction contained 6 bases not matched to a gene. Germline CDR1 reads SGHKS; CDR2 reads YYEKEE (reference sequence). The CDR3 runs to 16 residues. The CDR3 DNA reads as TGTGCCAGCAGCCAAGGGGACAGGGGGTGGAACACTGAAGCTTTCTTT. It codes for CASSQGDRGWNTEAFF.

The chain uses TRBV4-2 and TRBJ2-7; tentative D call: TRBD2 (6 bases). The CDR3 loop spans 15 amino acids. V lost 4 bases, J lost 4 bases, and 17 bases lay in between. CDR1 is LGHNA, CDR2 YNFKEQ, per germline. CDR3 nucleotide sequence: TGTGCCAGCAGCCTCACCCGGGACGGGAGTTACGAGCAGTACTTC. Residues: CASSLTRDGSYEQYF.

This clone was found a few times. The rearrangement joins TRBV7-2 to TRBJ2-7; possible D gene TRBD2, 6 bases. The CDR3 covers 15 residues. Trimming cost V 3 bases and J 0 bases, with 12 bases left between them. Germline CDR1 SGHTA, CDR2 FQGNSA. CDR3 DNA sequence: TGTGCCAGCAGCTTCGTAGCGGAGAGCTCCTACGAGCAGTACTTC. Amino acids: CASSFVAESSYEQYF.

The chain recombines TRBV7-2 with TRBJ2-7, with 8 nucleotides matching TRBD2. The CDR3 runs to 15 residues. The germline CDR1 and CDR2 sequences are SGHTA and FQGNSA. Losses at the gene ends were 2 bases for V and 2 bases for J; bases not matched to a gene: 5. CDR3 sequence reads: CASSLRAGGPYEQYF. CDR3 bases: TGTGCCAGCAGCTTAAGGGCGGGGGGCCCCTACGAGCAGTACTTC.

The gene calls are TRBV7-2 and TRBJ2-1; 13 bases line up with TRBD2. The CDR3 sequence is 18 residues long. Germline lookup yields CDR1 SGHTA and CDR2 FQGNSA. V shed 6 bases and J 6 bases; nucleotides not matched to a gene: 14. The CDR3 loop reads CASSRHTDTSGRANEQFF. The CDR3 DNA follows: TGTGCCAGCAGTCGACATACTGATACTAGCGGGAGGGCCAATGAGCAGTTCTTC.

V and J are TRBV5-1 and TRBJ2-2, with 9 bases that match TRBD1. CDR1 SGHRS and CDR2 YFSETQ come from the germline V gene. This CDR3 comprises 15 residues. The J segment lost 1 base and the V segment lost 4 bases, leaving 2 bases of the junction unmatched. The chain's CDR3 is CASSPGQGNTGELFF. CDR3 DNA: TGCGCCAGCAGCCCGGGACAGGGGAACACCGGGGAGCTGTTTTTT.

V gene TRBV28 combines with J gene TRBJ1-5, with D maybe TRBD1 (6 bases). V was pared by 8 bases and J by 3 bases, with 17 bases between. This CDR3 has 15 amino acids. Germline V gene data show CDR1 as MDHEN and CDR2 as SYDVKM. The CDR3 spells CASLSQGQVNQPQHF. For the CDR3, the DNA is TGTGCCAGCTTATCTCAGGGGCAGGTCAATCAGCCCCAGCATTTT.

This clone was observed a few times. As DNA, the CDR3 is TGTGCCAGCAGCGTACAAGAGACCCAGTACTTC. Translated: CASSVQETQYF. The chain is built from TRBV7-2 and TRBJ2-5; D not certain. This CDR3 is built from 11 residues. Between the trimmed V and J ends, which lost 5 bases and 2 bases, there was a span of 3 bases. Germline V gene data show CDR1 as SGHTA and CDR2 as FQGNSA.

The rearrangement uses TRBV9 and TRBJ2-3; D possibly corresponds to TRBD2 (7 bases). This CDR3 region has 17 residues. The germline V gene encodes CDR1 SGDLS and CDR2 YYNGEE. V was pared by 2 bases and J by 6 bases, with 22 bases between. The CDR3 region has the DNA TGTGCCAGCAGCGTTAGGGCGGGGGCCACAACATTGGATACGCAGTATTTT. Translated: CASSVRAGATTLDTQYF.

This clone has just one count. J is TRBJ2-3 and V is TRBV7-8; D unclear. Germline V CDR1 and CDR2: SGHVS, FQNEAQ. Trimming took 5 bases from V and 5 from J, leaving 5 bases between them. The CDR3 runs 11 residues. In DNA, the CDR3 is TGTGCCAGCAGCGAGAGAGATACGCAGTATTTT. It specifies CASSERDTQYF.

The J gene is TRBJ1-6, the V gene TRBV30; TRBD1 is a possible D gene (6 bases). CDR1 and CDR2 (germline): GTSNPN, SVGIG (reference sequence). The CDR3 has 13 residues. V lost 3 bases and J lost 7, with 10 bases in between. CDR3 bases: TGTGCCTGGAGGGACAGCCGAAATTCACCCCTCCACTTT. Its translation: CAWRDSRNSPLHF.

The chain employs TRBV28 and TRBJ1-5, with 10 bases matching TRBD1. CDR1 MDHEN and CDR2 SYDVKM come from the germline V gene. V shed 2 bases, J shed 6 bases, and the junction held 4 bases outside the gene matches. The CDR3 is made up of 15 amino acids. The CDR3 DNA sequence: TGTGCCAGCAGTTTAGGGACAGGGGATATTCAGCCCCAGCATTTT. Translation gives CASSLGTGDIQPQHF.

The chain employs TRBV11-2 and TRBJ1-1, with D unresolved. The germline CDR1 and CDR2 sequences are SGHAT and FQNNGV. This CDR3 region has 14 residues. V gave up 5 bases and J gave up 11 bases, with 21 bases separating them. CDR3 sequence (DNA): TGTGCCAGCAGCACCAGGCAGACCACACTGACGGCTTTCTTT. This translates into CASSTRQTTLTAFF.

This clone was found a few times. The chain has TRBV4-1 and TRBJ1-4; D unresolved. The CDR3 loop spans 17 amino acids. Trimming cost V 4 bases and J 0 bases, with 15 bases left between them. Germline CDR1 MGHRA, CDR2 YSYEKL. CDR3 sequence reads: CASSLHPPAATNEKLFF. CDR3 DNA sequence: TGCGCCAGCAGCCTACATCCCCCCGCAGCAACTAATGAAAAACTGTTTTTT.

This clone was seen a handful of times. This rearrangement joins TRBV28 to TRBJ2-7, with D possibly TRBD1 on 6 matching bases. CDR1 MDHEN and CDR2 SYDVKM come from the germline V gene. The germline V and J ends were trimmed by 5 bases and 2 bases, with 16 bases remaining between them. The CDR3 length is 15 residues. CDR3 sequence: CASSHRDKGTYEQYF. CDR3 coding DNA: TGTGCCAGCAGTCACCGGGACAAGGGTACCTACGAGCAGTACTTC. Complete variable domain (other parts from reference TRBV28 and TRBJ2-7): DVKVTQSSRYLVKRTGEKVFLECVQDMDHENMFWYRQDPGLGLRLIYFSYDVKMKEKGDIPEGYSVSREKKERFSLILESASTNQTSMYLCASSHRDKGTYEQYFGPGTRLTVT.

The chain has TRBV10-1 and TRBJ1-6; the D is unclear. CDR3 length: 16 residues. Germline V CDR1 and CDR2: WNHNN, SYGVQD (reference sequence). V shed 0 bases and J shed 9 bases, with 15 bases lying between them. The CDR3 spells CASSESTGGLRSPLHF. In DNA, the CDR3 is TGCGCCAGCAGTGAGTCGACGGGAGGGTTGCGTTCACCCCTCCACTTT.

This chain joins TRBV5-6 and TRBJ1-2; 9 positions agree with TRBD1. The CDR3 spans 16 residues. Unmatched junction bases numbered 13, after V lost 4 bases and J lost 6 bases. The germline V gene has CDR1 SGHDT and CDR2 YYEEEE. CDR3 in amino acids: CASSTLTGGNIDGYTF. CDR3 nucleotides: TGTGCCAGCAGCACCTTAACAGGGGGCAACATCGATGGCTACACCTTC.